This TCR beta chain was captured in a study of T cells in Graves' hyperthyroidism and ophthalmopathy. RNA transcripts were the template for amplifying TCR beta CDR3 regions. Initially, a first-round RT-PCR of the TCR CDR3 employed the HTBI primer set. A single record per CDR3 protein comes from TCRdb applying MiXCR to the multiplex PCR reads. Found here are more than 300,000 distinct CDR3 sequences, roughly a sixth of them singletons; the top ten hold almost 35%. Overall study findings and caveats: Most thyroid clonotypes expanded above 0.001 were also detected in blood.

Each diagnosis was grounded in clinical symptoms, serum thyroxine and TRAb, thyroid ultrasound, and orbital computed tomography. The authors obtained PBMCs from about 9 ml of fresh peripheral blood. In its sample, this clonotype was seen many times. Its antigen is as yet unknown. V lost 1 base to trimming and J lost 3 bases, with 15 bases between them. Germline assignment: CDR1 DFQATT and CDR2 SNEGSKA (reference sequence). There are 15 residues in the CDR3. The V call is TRBV20-1, the J call TRBJ1-1, with D possibly matching TRBD1 (6 bases). The clonotype comes from a woman between 25 and 40 years old with Graves' hyperthyroidism that later progressed to Graves' ophthalmopathy. The material sequenced was blood. CDR3: CSARAVDSPYTEAFF. As DNA, the CDR3 is TGCAGTGCTAGAGCCGTGGACAGCCCTTACACTGAAGCTTTCTTT.